This T cell receptor (beta chain) was retrieved from a study of tumor and adjacent non-tumor tissue in lung cancer. The CDR3 runs 14 residues. Germline loops: CDR1 SGHAT, CDR2 FQNNGV. Study observations and caveats: Top 100 clones took a larger repertoire share in normal lung.

This clonotype was seen once. Its antigen remains unknown. The template was RNA from unsorted bulk tissue. More than 3 cm separated this lung sample from the edge of the tumor. Three rounds of nested PCR, following a modified ARM-PCR protocol, produced the TCRbeta library. TCRdb called the multiplex PCR reads again in MiXCR, with one record for every CDR3 protein. The sample lists around 74,000 distinct CDR3 sequences; nearly 70% were seen once. The sequence was obtained from a woman aged 50 to 65 with non-small cell lung cancer. Input material: distant non-tumor lung tissue. This chain links TRBV11-2 with TRBJ2-7; 10 bases fit TRBD2. The CDR3 DNA reads as TGTAGCAGCAGCTTACTAGCGGGAAGGTACGAGCAGTACTTC. Amino acid sequence: CSSSLLAGRYEQYF.